This TCR beta chain was observed in a study of T cell repertoires in cytomegalovirus infection. Study summary: Evidence of both CMV infection and a matching HLA type came from public TCR beta signatures.

In its sample, this clonotype was seen many times. Its antigen is still unknown. The CDR3 is 13 amino acids. The trim removed 3 bases at V and 6 bases at J, leaving 3 bases unmatched. TCRdb fed the reads into MiXCR, producing one record per CDR3 protein. The data hold approximately 490,000 distinct CDR3 sequences, with about 11% observed a single time. Overall study findings and caveats: Ex vivo, HLA-C-restricted CMV-specific TCR beta clonotypes prevailed over the rest of the response. Based on cumulative public TCR beta family frequency, carriers of CMV plus the relevant HLA were identified.

The TCR originated in a human donor in good health (CMV status not recorded). Some clones in this sample may be carry-over from other donors' samples. This sequence joins TRBV12-3 or TRBV12-4 and TRBJ1-2; TRBD1 matches 8 bases. Material: PBMCs. The chain's CDR3 is CASSFDRGDGYTF. DNA of the CDR3: TGTGCCAGCAGTTTTGACAGGGGCGATGGCTACACCTTC.